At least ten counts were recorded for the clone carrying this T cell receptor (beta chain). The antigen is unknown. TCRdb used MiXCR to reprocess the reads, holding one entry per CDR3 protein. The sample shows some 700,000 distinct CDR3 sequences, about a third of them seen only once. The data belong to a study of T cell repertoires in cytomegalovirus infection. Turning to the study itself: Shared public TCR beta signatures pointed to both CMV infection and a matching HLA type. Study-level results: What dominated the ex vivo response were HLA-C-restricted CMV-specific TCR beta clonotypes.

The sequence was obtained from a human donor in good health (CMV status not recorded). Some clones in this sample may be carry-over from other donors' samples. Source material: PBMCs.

CDR3 nucleotide sequence: TGTGCCAGCAGTTACCGAAGCAATGAAAAACTGTTTTTT. Translated: CASSYRSNEKLFF. This chain connects TRBV6-6 to TRBJ1-4; D not resolved. The CDR3 runs to 13 residues. The germline V and J ends were trimmed by 2 bases and 5 bases, with 6 bases remaining between them. CDR1 is MNHNY and CDR2 is SVGAGI in the germline V gene (reference sequence).